The rows below give T cell receptor beta chains drawn from one sample of a study of blood T cell repertoires in COVID-19. Sequencing used immunoSEQ multiplex PCR; TCRdb keeps in-frame clones, though not all of them. This sample has 200,000 or so clones, with around 84% found just once. The source material was peripheral blood. The receptors come from a woman older than 75 with COVID-19, enrolled during active disease. CDR3s include the opening cysteine and the closing phenylalanine or tryptophan. A D gene is named only where the DNA matches it firmly. Only some rows state a clone size, as once, few, many or a class for expanded clones.

clone size: NA
D gene: TRBD2
V gene: TRBV7-9
J gene: TRBJ2-7
CDR3 protein: CASSPPAGTRGPYEQYF
CDR3 DNA: TGTGCCAGCAGCCCCCCGGCCGGGACTAGGGGCCCCTACGAGCAGTACTTC

clone size: NA
D gene: TRBD2
V gene: TRBV5-4
J gene: TRBJ2-1
CDR3 protein: CASSASGGAYEQFF
CDR3 DNA: TGTGCCAGCAGCGCCAGCGGGGGGGCCTATGAGCAGTTCTTC

clone size: NA
D gene: NA
V gene: TRBV28
J gene: TRBJ2-5
CDR3 protein: CASSSPLQETQYF
CDR3 DNA: TGTGCCAGCAGTTCCCCCCTCCAAGAGACCCAGTACTTC

clone size: few
D gene: NA
V gene: TRBV5-1
J gene: TRBJ1-1
CDR3 protein: CASSLAPERNTEAFF
CDR3 DNA: TGCGCCAGCAGCTTGGCCCCTGAGAGGAACACTGAAGCTTTCTTT

clone size: once
D gene: NA
V gene: TRBV7-2
J gene: TRBJ2-7
CDR3 protein: CASSPSVVPSYEQYF
CDR3 DNA: TGTGCCAGCAGCCCGTCGGTAGTTCCGTCCTACGAGCAGTACTTC

clone size: NA
D gene: TRBD1
V gene: TRBV7-2
J gene: TRBJ1-5
CDR3 protein: CASSPGQGYQPQHF
CDR3 DNA: TGTGCCAGCAGCCCCGGACAGGGGTACCAGCCCCAGCATTTT

clone size: NA
D gene: TRBD2
V gene: TRBV5-1
J gene: TRBJ2-1
CDR3 protein: CASSFLAGSPNEQFF
CDR3 DNA: TGCGCCAGTAGTTTTCTAGCGGGGAGCCCCAATGAGCAGTTCTTC

clone size: NA
D gene: NA
V gene: TRBV18
J gene: TRBJ1-5
CDR3 protein: CASSPGGTGQPQHF
CDR3 DNA: TGTGCCAGCTCACCAGGGGGGACTGGCCAGCCCCAGCATTTT

clone size: NA
D gene: TRBD2
V gene: TRBV2
J gene: TRBJ2-2
CDR3 protein: CASSQERGGRTGELFF
CDR3 DNA: TGTGCCAGCAGTCAAGAGCGGGGGGGCCGCACCGGGGAGCTGTTTTTT

clone size: NA
D gene: TRBD2
V gene: TRBV7-3
J gene: TRBJ2-2
CDR3 protein: CASSLFISGGAKNTGELFF
CDR3 DNA: TGTGCCAGCAGCTTATTTATTAGCGGGGGGGCGAAGAACACCGGGGAGCTGTTTTTT

clone size: NA
D gene: TRBD1
V gene: TRBV9
J gene: TRBJ1-3
CDR3 protein: CASSGDSPGSGNTIYF
CDR3 DNA: TGTGCCAGCAGCGGGGACAGTCCCGGCTCTGGAAACACCATATATTTT

clone size: once
D gene: TRBD1
V gene: TRBV28
J gene: TRBJ1-1
CDR3 protein: CASRFGRGPMNTEAFF
CDR3 DNA: TGTGCCAGCAGGTTTGGCAGGGGGCCTATGAACACTGAAGCTTTCTTT

clone size: NA
D gene: NA
V gene: TRBV6-5
J gene: TRBJ1-3
CDR3 protein: CASEAGSSGNTIYF
CDR3 DNA: TGTGCCAGCGAAGCAGGAAGCTCTGGAAACACCATATATTTT

clone size: NA
D gene: TRBD2
V gene: TRBV29-1
J gene: TRBJ2-1
CDR3 protein: CSERLAGGHEQFF
CDR3 DNA: TGCAGCGAGCGACTAGCGGGGGGCCATGAGCAGTTCTTC

clone size: NA
D gene: TRBD1
V gene: TRBV19
J gene: TRBJ1-6
CDR3 protein: CASSTGQAYNSPLHF
CDR3 DNA: TGTGCCAGTTCAACCGGACAGGCTTATAATTCACCCCTCCACTTT

clone size: NA
D gene: NA
V gene: TRBV9
J gene: TRBJ2-1
CDR3 protein: CASSVDGGRNEQFF
CDR3 DNA: TGTGCCAGCAGCGTAGACGGGGGGCGCAATGAGCAGTTCTTC

clone size: NA
D gene: TRBD1
V gene: TRBV27
J gene: TRBJ2-1
CDR3 protein: CASSLSRDSSRKFF
CDR3 DNA: TGTGCCAGCAGTTTATCGAGGGACAGCTCAAGGAAGTTCTTC

clone size: NA
D gene: NA
V gene: TRBV3-1/TRBV3-2
J gene: TRBJ1-2
CDR3 protein: CASSPGSAGANYGYTF
CDR3 DNA: TGTGCCAGCAGCCCGGGCAGTGCAGGGGCGAACTATGGCTACACCTTC

clone size: NA
D gene: NA
V gene: TRBV19
J gene: TRBJ2-1
CDR3 protein: CASSIVEANYNEQFF
CDR3 DNA: TGTGCCAGTAGTATAGTGGAGGCGAACTACAATGAGCAGTTCTTC

clone size: few
D gene: NA
V gene: TRBV15
J gene: TRBJ2-1
CDR3 protein: CATSRDFDDSYNEQFF
CDR3 DNA: TGTGCCACCAGCAGAGATTTCGACGACAGTTACAATGAGCAGTTCTTC

clone size: few
D gene: NA
V gene: TRBV5-1
J gene: TRBJ1-5
CDR3 protein: CASSLDSSNQPQHF
CDR3 DNA: TGCGCCAGCAGCTTGGACTCATCCAATCAGCCCCAGCATTTT

clone size: NA
D gene: NA
V gene: TRBV7-6
J gene: TRBJ1-4
CDR3 protein: CASGVGLIGEKLFF
CDR3 DNA: TGTGCCAGCGGCGTGGGACTAATCGGGGAAAAACTGTTTTTT

clone size: NA
D gene: TRBD2
V gene: TRBV7-9
J gene: TRBJ2-1
CDR3 protein: CASSLVLAGGGDEQFF
CDR3 DNA: TGTGCCAGCAGCTTAGTGCTAGCGGGGGGCGGCGATGAGCAGTTCTTC

clone size: NA
D gene: TRBD2
V gene: TRBV3-1/TRBV3-2
J gene: TRBJ2-1
CDR3 protein: CASRSSGGDNEQFF
CDR3 DNA: TGTGCCAGCAGAAGTAGCGGGGGGGACAATGAGCAGTTCTTC

clone size: NA
D gene: NA
V gene: TRBV5-1
J gene: TRBJ2-7
CDR3 protein: CASSIGRGRAYEQYF
CDR3 DNA: TGCGCCAGCAGCATCGGGCGGGGGCGGGCCTACGAGCAGTACTTC

clone size: few
D gene: NA
V gene: TRBV3-1/TRBV3-2
J gene: TRBJ1-3
CDR3 protein: CASSQEEGRGNTIYF
CDR3 DNA: TGTGCCAGCAGCCAAGAGGAAGGCAGGGGAAACACCATATATTTT

clone size: NA
D gene: NA
V gene: TRBV11-2
J gene: TRBJ2-1
CDR3 protein: CASSLDLAGFYNEQFF
CDR3 DNA: TGTGCCAGCAGCTTAGATTTGGCGGGGTTCTACAATGAGCAGTTCTTC

clone size: once
D gene: NA
V gene: TRBV7-2
J gene: TRBJ2-1
CDR3 protein: CASSGGYYNEQFF
CDR3 DNA: TGTGCCAGCAGTGGGGGGTACTACAATGAGCAGTTCTTC

clone size: NA
D gene: NA
V gene: TRBV24-1
J gene: TRBJ1-2
CDR3 protein: CATSDQDSNYGYTF
CDR3 DNA: TGTGCCACCAGTGATCAGGACAGTAACTATGGCTACACCTTC

clone size: NA
D gene: TRBD1
V gene: TRBV18
J gene: TRBJ1-3
CDR3 protein: CASSPQSWTGPSGNTIYF
CDR3 DNA: TGTGCCAGCTCACCGCAATCCTGGACAGGTCCTTCTGGAAACACCATATATTTT

clone size: NA
D gene: NA
V gene: TRBV3-1/TRBV3-2
J gene: TRBJ1-6
CDR3 protein: CASSQVGVQGNSPLHF
CDR3 DNA: TGTGCCAGCAGCCAAGTTGGCGTGCAGGGAAATTCACCCCTCCACTTT

clone size: NA
D gene: TRBD1
V gene: TRBV15
J gene: TRBJ2-5
CDR3 protein: CATSPQDRLQETQYF
CDR3 DNA: TGTGCCACCAGCCCCCAGGACAGGCTACAAGAGACCCAGTACTTC

clone size: NA
D gene: TRBD1
V gene: TRBV6-1
J gene: TRBJ1-5
CDR3 protein: CASSDRGSQPQHF
CDR3 DNA: TGTGCCAGCAGTGACAGGGGGAGCCAGCCCCAGCATTTT

clone size: NA
D gene: NA
V gene: TRBV6-5
J gene: TRBJ2-7
CDR3 protein: CATSVSTQPSYEQYF
CDR3 DNA: TGTGCCACCTCCGTTTCGACTCAGCCCTCCTACGAGCAGTACTTC

clone size: NA
D gene: NA
V gene: TRBV7-2
J gene: TRBJ1-3
CDR3 protein: CASKGGRSGNTIYF
CDR3 DNA: TGTGCCAGCAAAGGGGGAAGGAGTGGAAACACCATATATTTT

clone size: NA
D gene: TRBD1
V gene: TRBV7-2
J gene: TRBJ2-7
CDR3 protein: CASTLDRGPYEQYF
CDR3 DNA: TGTGCCAGCACCCTGGACAGGGGTCCCTACGAGCAGTACTTC

clone size: NA
D gene: NA
V gene: TRBV28
J gene: TRBJ1-1
CDR3 protein: CASVRVEAFF
CDR3 DNA: TGTGCCAGCGTCAGGGTAGAAGCTTTCTTT

clone size: NA
D gene: TRBD1
V gene: TRBV15
J gene: TRBJ1-2
CDR3 protein: CATRQEGASGYTF
CDR3 DNA: TGTGCCACCAGACAAGAGGGGGCGTCCGGCTACACCTTC

clone size: NA
D gene: NA
V gene: TRBV14
J gene: TRBJ2-7
CDR3 protein: CASSQAGTPYEQYF
CDR3 DNA: TGTGCCAGCAGCCAGGCCGGGACACCTTACGAGCAGTACTTC

clone size: few
D gene: NA
V gene: TRBV6-2/TRBV6-3
J gene: TRBJ1-5
CDR3 protein: CASSYPPGQPQHF
CDR3 DNA: TGTGCCAGCAGTTACCCCCCCGGGCAGCCCCAGCATTTT

clone size: NA
D gene: TRBD2
V gene: TRBV4-1
J gene: TRBJ2-5
CDR3 protein: CASSSGLAGGKKETQYF
CDR3 DNA: TGCGCCAGCAGCTCGGGACTAGCGGGGGGAAAAAAAGAGACCCAGTACTTC

clone size: NA
D gene: NA
V gene: TRBV5-1
J gene: TRBJ2-3
CDR3 protein: CASSLATSGADTQYF
CDR3 DNA: TGCGCCAGCAGCTTGGCCACTTCGGGTGCTGATACGCAGTATTTT

clone size: NA
D gene: TRBD1
V gene: TRBV5-4
J gene: TRBJ2-4
CDR3 protein: CASSSEGAVKNIQYF
CDR3 DNA: TGTGCCAGCAGCTCCGAGGGGGCGGTCAAAAACATTCAGTACTTC

clone size: NA
D gene: NA
V gene: TRBV9
J gene: TRBJ1-2
CDR3 protein: CASSVGGGSYGYTF
CDR3 DNA: TGTGCCAGCAGCGTAGGGGGGGGAAGCTATGGCTACACCTTC

clone size: NA
D gene: NA
V gene: TRBV5-1
J gene: TRBJ2-2
CDR3 protein: CASSLQGSTGELFF
CDR3 DNA: TGCGCCAGCAGCTTGCAGGGTAGCACCGGGGAGCTGTTTTTT

clone size: NA
D gene: NA
V gene: TRBV19
J gene: TRBJ2-6
CDR3 protein: CASAKQGGDSGANVLTF
CDR3 DNA: TGTGCCAGTGCCAAACAGGGAGGGGACTCTGGGGCCAACGTCCTGACTTTC

clone size: few
D gene: TRBD1
V gene: TRBV6-6
J gene: TRBJ1-1
CDR3 protein: CASSRDRGSTEAFF
CDR3 DNA: TGTGCCAGCAGTCGAGACAGGGGTAGCACTGAAGCTTTCTTT

clone size: once
D gene: NA
V gene: TRBV3-1/TRBV3-2
J gene: TRBJ2-1
CDR3 protein: CASSQDRDLRQFF
CDR3 DNA: TGTGCCAGCAGCCAAGATCGAGACTTACGGCAGTTCTTC

clone size: NA
D gene: NA
V gene: TRBV15
J gene: TRBJ1-2
CDR3 protein: CATSRDQNGYTF
CDR3 DNA: TGTGCCACCAGCAGAGATCAAAATGGCTACACCTTC

clone size: NA
D gene: NA
V gene: TRBV2
J gene: TRBJ1-1
CDR3 protein: CASRVQASGTEAFF
CDR3 DNA: TGTGCCAGCAGAGTGCAGGCCTCTGGGACTGAAGCTTTCTTT

clone size: NA
D gene: NA
V gene: TRBV2
J gene: TRBJ1-1
CDR3 protein: CASEQGTEAFF
CDR3 DNA: TGTGCCAGCGAGCAGGGCACTGAAGCTTTCTTT

clone size: NA
D gene: NA
V gene: TRBV5-4
J gene: TRBJ1-2
CDR3 protein: CASSLARASDYGYTF
CDR3 DNA: TGTGCCAGCAGCTTGGCGCGGGCCTCTGACTATGGCTACACCTTC

clone size: NA
D gene: NA
V gene: TRBV11-2
J gene: TRBJ1-4
CDR3 protein: CASSSHRAEDTGKLFF
CDR3 DNA: TGTGCCAGCAGCTCTCACCGCGCAGAAGACACTGGAAAACTGTTTTTT

clone size: NA
D gene: NA
V gene: TRBV19
J gene: TRBJ2-4
CDR3 protein: CASSIDRQNIQYF
CDR3 DNA: TGTGCCAGTAGTATTGACAGACAAAACATTCAGTACTTC

clone size: NA
D gene: TRBD2
V gene: TRBV5-4
J gene: TRBJ2-5
CDR3 protein: CASSSGGWETQYF
CDR3 DNA: TGTGCCAGCAGTAGCGGGGGATGGGAGACCCAGTACTTC